This TCR beta chain was obtained from a study of control samples from healthy donors and cancer patients. Assay: immunoSEQ multiplex PCR; the TCRdb copy retains only in-frame clones and omits some. In the table there are more than 75,000 clones, around 90% of which are singletons. Per the germline V gene, CDR1 is SGHNT and CDR2 is YYREEE (reference sequence). The CDR3 is 17 amino acids. Unmatched junction bases numbered 7, after V lost 1 base and J lost 4 bases. The source is a woman aged 60 to 75 with head and neck cancer. The specimen was PBMCs. This chain links TRBV5-4 with TRBJ2-6, with TRBD1 identical over 8 bases. Here the CDR3 reads CASSLWQGALGANVLTF. The CDR3 DNA sequence: TGTGCCAGCAGCTTGTGGCAGGGGGCGCTCGGGGCCAACGTCCTGACTTTC.